This record looks at one TCR beta chain sequence and its context. Its antigen is unknown. The record originates from a study of cytomegalovirus exposure and HLA in healthy donors. Study summary: Earlier, 100 million to 120 million unique TCR beta sequences were recovered from about 170 million T cells by an analysis. General study points: Among the sequence variants, a highly shared cluster was likely an artifact of sequencing.

The CDR3 length is 16 residues. J lost 1 base, V lost 3 bases, and 8 bases had no gene match. From germline, CDR1 is SGHVS and CDR2 FNYEAQ. Primers for the PCR totalled 60 Vbeta and 13 Jbeta. Some clones are missing from TCRdb's copy, which holds only in-frame ones; the method was immunoSEQ multiplex PCR. The data include 70,000 to 100,000 clones; the top ten clones carry about 6%. Input material: PBMCs. The source is a girl between 5 and 17 years old in good health and CMV-seropositive. V usage is TRBV7-6 and J usage is TRBJ2-5; the match to TRBD2 covers 7 bases. The CDR3 here is CASSLRGGNRQETQYF. The CDR3 nucleotides are TGTGCCAGCAGCTTGCGGGGAGGGAACCGCCAAGAGACCCAGTACTTC.